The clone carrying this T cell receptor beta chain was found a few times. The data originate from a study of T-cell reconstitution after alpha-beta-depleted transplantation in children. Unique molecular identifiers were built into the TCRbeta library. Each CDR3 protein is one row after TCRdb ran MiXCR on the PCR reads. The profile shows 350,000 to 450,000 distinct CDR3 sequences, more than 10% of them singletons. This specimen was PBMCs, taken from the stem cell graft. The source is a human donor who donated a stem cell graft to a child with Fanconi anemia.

This CDR3 reads CASSLRVGRGTGELFF. The DNA for the CDR3 is TGTGCCAGCAGCTTAAGGGTCGGCCGCGGCACCGGGGAGCTGTTTTTT. The chain uses TRBV7-2 and TRBJ2-2; D is undetermined. CDR1 and CDR2 from the germline V gene are SGHTA and FQGNSA. This CDR3 is built from 16 residues. V dropped 2 bases and J dropped 4 bases, with 14 bases sitting between them.